These 21 T cell receptor beta chains originate from one sample sequenced in a study of CD8+ T cells in alopecia areata. RNA, once extracted, was reverse transcribed into cDNA for use as the sequencing template. TCRdb's table, derived via immunoSEQ multiplex PCR, lists solely in-frame clones and lacks some. This table holds about 190,000 clones, more than 55% found once. The treatment: oral pan-JAK inhibitor, 5-10 mg twice daily. The source was CD4+ T cells sorted from blood, collected at week 4, from a patient treated with tofacitinib. The receptors were gathered from a human donor with alopecia areata.

The chain has TRBV6-1 and TRBJ1-5; D remains unclear. Germline CDR1 reads MNHNS; CDR2 reads SASEGT. CDR3 length: 13 residues. The germline V and J ends were trimmed by 6 bases and 4 bases, with 10 bases remaining between them. CDR3 in amino acids: CASSETFNQPQHF. For the CDR3, the DNA is TGTGCCAGCAGCGAGACATTTAATCAGCCCCAGCATTTT.

The chain carries TRBV30 and TRBJ1-1, with D unclear. From germline, CDR1 is GTSNPN and CDR2 SVGIG (reference sequence). V was shortened by 4 bases and J by 3 bases, with 6 bases between the two germline ends. The length of the CDR3 is 11 residues. CDR3 sequence reads: CAWKSDTEAFF. In DNA form, the CDR3 reads TGTGCCTGGAAGAGCGACACTGAAGCTTTCTTT.

The rearrangement links TRBV6-1 to TRBJ2-7; D not resolved. Looked up from germline, CDR1 is MNHNS and CDR2 is SASEGT. V lost 0 bases, J lost 0 bases, and 3 bases lay in between. CDR3 length equals 13 residues. The DNA for the CDR3 is TGTGCCAGCAGTGAAGCATCCTCCTACGAGCAGTACTTC. It specifies CASSEASSYEQYF.

The chain has TRBV28 and TRBJ2-4, with no clear D. The V end was cut by 5 bases, the J end by 2 bases, with 10 bases between. This CDR3 is 14 amino acids long. Germline V gene sequence: CDR1 MDHEN, CDR2 SYDVKM. Here the CDR3 reads CASSPAGPKNIQYF. The DNA for the CDR3 is TGTGCCAGCAGTCCCGCCGGGCCCAAAAACATTCAGTACTTC.

The rearrangement uses TRBV5-1 and TRBJ2-3; D not certain. This CDR3 has 12 residues. Trimming left V 3 bases short and J 13 bases short, with 15 bases between. Germline values: CDR1 SGHRS, CDR2 YFSETQ. Here the CDR3 reads CASSSNFQWEYF. The CDR3 DNA reads as TGCGCCAGCAGCTCCAACTTCCAATGGGAGTATTTT. The full variable domain, with the rest looked up from reference TRBV5-1 and TRBJ2-3, is KAGVTQTPRYLIKTRGQQVTLSCSPISGHRSVSWYQQTPGQGLQFLFEYFSETQRNKGNFPGRFSGRQFSNSRSEMNVSTLELGDSALYLCASSSNFQWEYFGPGTRLTVL.

The chain is built from TRBV7-9 and TRBJ2-5; 12 positions agree with TRBD2. The V and J ends lost 5 bases and 5 bases, in that order; junction bases with no gene match: 6. There are 15 residues in the CDR3. The V gene's germline CDR1 is SEHNR and CDR2 FQNEAQ (reference sequence). CDR3 nucleotides: TGTGCCAGCAGCGGTCTAGCGGGAGGGAAGGAGACCCAGTACTTC. Encoded protein: CASSGLAGGKETQYF.

The genes are TRBV4-3 and TRBJ2-6; D call uncertain. CDR3 length: 15 amino acids. Germline CDR1 is LGHNA and CDR2 is YSLEER. Trimming removed 1 base at V and 0 bases at J, with 4 bases between. CDR3 coding DNA: TGCGCCAGCAGCCAAGCCCTCTCTGGGGCCAACGTCCTGACTTTC. Protein sequence: CASSQALSGANVLTF.

This clone was seen more than once but under ten times. The chain combines TRBV28 with TRBJ2-7, with TRBD1 matching 8 bases. The CDR3 runs 15 residues. V gave up 5 bases and J gave up 2 bases; unmatched junction bases: 8. Germline lookup yields CDR1 MDHEN and CDR2 SYDVKM. CDR3 in amino acids: CASSPLGQGAYEQYF. The CDR3 bases are TGTGCCAGCAGTCCCCTAGGACAGGGAGCCTACGAGCAGTACTTC.

This rearrangement joins TRBV15 to TRBJ2-7; TRBD2 agrees at 7 bases. CDR1 LNHNV and CDR2 YYDKDF come from the germline V gene (reference sequence). The CDR3 contains 17 residues. Germline trimming cut 0 bases from V and 3 bases from J; bases unmatched to any gene: 11. The CDR3 DNA is TGTGCCACCAGCAGAGATCAATCGGCGGGAGTCAGCTACGAGCAGTACTTC. It codes for CATSRDQSAGVSYEQYF.

This chain uses TRBV18 with TRBJ2-7, with a weak D call TRBD2 (6 bases). With 3 bases removed from V and 6 bases from J, the gap between germline ends came to 12 bases. Germline V CDR1 and CDR2: KGHSH, LQKENI. The CDR3 consists of 13 residues. The CDR3 bases are TGTGCCAGCTCACCGGGAAAGGGACTCGAGCAGTACTTC. Translated: CASSPGKGLEQYF.

This chain uses TRBV11-3 with TRBJ2-3, with D possibly called TRBD1 or TRBD2 (5 bases each). This CDR3 region has 15 residues. CDR1 and CDR2 from the germline V gene are SGHNT and YENEEA. Trimming removed 1 base at V and 6 bases at J, with 14 bases between. The CDR3 DNA sequence: TGTGCCAGCAGCTTAGGAGGGCAGAGACAGGATACGCAGTATTTT. Translation gives CASSLGGQRQDTQYF.

This clone was seen a few times. The chain employs TRBV7-2 and TRBJ2-7, with D possibly being TRBD2 (6 bases). Trimming removed 1 base at V and 2 bases at J, with 15 bases between. The CDR3 contains 16 residues. Germline CDR1 and CDR2: SGHTA and FQGNSA. The CDR3 nucleotides read TGTGCCAGCAGCTTAGGATCCCTCGGAGGGGCCTACGAGCAGTACTTC. This translates into CASSLGSLGGAYEQYF.

The chain employs TRBV19 and TRBJ2-5; 10 positions match TRBD1. V gave up 5 bases and J gave up 4 bases; unmatched junction bases: 10. The CDR3 is 16 residues long. CDR1 and CDR2 from the germline V gene are LNHDA and SQIVND (reference sequence). The CDR3 DNA reads TGTGCCAGTAGTCGACAGGGGGCCAGTCTCTCAGAGACCCAGTACTTC. The encoded protein is CASSRQGASLSETQYF.

The CDR3 loop reads CSVASGRGETQYF. For the CDR3, the DNA is TGCAGCGTCGCTAGCGGGAGGGGGGAGACCCAGTACTTC. V gene TRBV29-1 combines with J gene TRBJ2-5; 12 bases are shared with TRBD2. Germline V gene sequence: CDR1 SQVTM, CDR2 ANQGSEA. The junction had 4 bases not matched to a gene; V was cut back by 6 bases and J by 5 bases. The CDR3 runs 13 residues.

This chain uses TRBV7-6 with TRBJ1-1; tentatively, D is TRBD1 (5 bases). The CDR3 runs to 14 residues. Per germline, CDR1 SGHVS and CDR2 FNYEAQ. V shed 5 bases and J shed 6 bases, with 16 bases lying between them. The CDR3 loop is CASSRQGVGAEAFF. The CDR3 DNA sequence: TGTGCCAGCAGCCGCCAGGGAGTGGGCGCTGAAGCTTTCTTT.

This chain connects TRBV30 to TRBJ2-5, with a tentative D call TRBD2 (5 bases). The V gene lost 1 base and the J gene lost 5 bases, with 8 bases spanning the gap. The CDR3 loop spans 12 amino acids. The germline gives CDR1 GTSNPN, CDR2 SVGIG (reference sequence). The CDR3 nucleotides are TGTGCCTGGAGTGGGAGGCCGGAGACCCAGTACTTC. Its protein product is CAWSGRPETQYF.

The gene calls are TRBV5-1 and TRBJ1-2; TRBD1 matches at 12 bases. The V gene end was trimmed by 4 bases and the J gene end by 2 bases; junction bases not matched to a gene: 3. The CDR3 extends over 15 amino acids. Germline V lookup: CDR1 SGHRS, CDR2 YFSETQ. The CDR3 nucleotides are TGCGCCAGCAGCGCAGGGACAGGGGGCAACTATGGCTACACCTTC. This encodes CASSAGTGGNYGYTF.

The chain has TRBV4-2 and TRBJ2-6, with D hard to call. Looked up from germline, CDR1 is LGHNA and CDR2 is YNFKEQ. Trimming cost V 0 bases and J 0 bases, with 12 bases left between them. The CDR3 is 18 amino acids. The CDR3 loop reads CASSQEIRRASGANVLTF. In DNA, the CDR3 is TGTGCCAGCAGCCAAGAAATAAGACGGGCCTCTGGGGCCAACGTCCTGACTTTC.

The V gene is TRBV2, the J gene TRBJ2-1; 7 bases align to TRBD2. The CDR3 runs to 15 residues. V was pared by 1 base and J by 7 bases, with 7 bases of the junction left unmatched. Germline values: CDR1 SNHLY, CDR2 FYNNEI. The CDR3 region is CASSEVSGSWNEQFF. DNA of the CDR3: TGTGCCAGCAGTGAAGTTAGCGGGTCCTGGAATGAGCAGTTCTTC.

This chain uses TRBV30 with TRBJ2-2, with a possible D match to TRBD1 (6 bases). V gave up 2 bases and J gave up 6 bases, with 13 bases separating them. The germline CDR1 and CDR2 sequences are GTSNPN and SVGIG (reference sequence). The CDR3 is made up of 14 amino acids. The DNA for the CDR3 is TGTGCCTGGAGTACTCAGGGGATGGCCGGGGAGCTGTTTTTT. Translated, it gives CAWSTQGMAGELFF.

There are a few counts of this clone. CDR3 in amino acids: CASSLSGGSPDTQYF. Written as DNA, the CDR3 is TGTGCCAGCAGTTTATCGGGCGGGAGTCCAGATACGCAGTATTTT. This chain links TRBV27 with TRBJ2-3, with 7 bases aligning to TRBD2. Germline V CDR1 and CDR2: MNHEY, SMNVEV (reference sequence). CDR3 length: 15 residues. The J segment lost 4 bases and the V segment lost 0 bases, leaving 4 bases of the junction unmatched.